One T cell receptor (beta chain) is described in this entry. What it binds is unknown. The data originate from a study of cytomegalovirus exposure and HLA in healthy donors. Both 60 Vbeta primers and 13 Jbeta primers went into the PCR. The assay was immunoSEQ multiplex PCR, and TCRdb's table has in-frame clones only and misses some. The top ten hold around 1.3% of the sample, which has some 150,000 clones, more than 65% seen once. Study-wide results and limits: Roughly even sequencing depth across donors was the assumption behind the presence/absence analyses.

V was shortened by 6 bases and J by 3 bases, with 11 bases between the two germline ends. Looked up from germline, CDR1 is LNHDA and CDR2 is SQIVND (reference sequence). CDR3 size: 13 residues. Sequencing was done on a sample of PBMCs. The clonotype was recovered from a woman between 50 and 59 years old in good health and CMV-seronegative. J is TRBJ2-5 and V is TRBV19, with no clear D. CDR3 sequence (DNA): TGTGCCAGTAGCTTGGTACCAGAAGAGACCCAGTACTTC. Amino acid sequence: CASSLVPEETQYF.